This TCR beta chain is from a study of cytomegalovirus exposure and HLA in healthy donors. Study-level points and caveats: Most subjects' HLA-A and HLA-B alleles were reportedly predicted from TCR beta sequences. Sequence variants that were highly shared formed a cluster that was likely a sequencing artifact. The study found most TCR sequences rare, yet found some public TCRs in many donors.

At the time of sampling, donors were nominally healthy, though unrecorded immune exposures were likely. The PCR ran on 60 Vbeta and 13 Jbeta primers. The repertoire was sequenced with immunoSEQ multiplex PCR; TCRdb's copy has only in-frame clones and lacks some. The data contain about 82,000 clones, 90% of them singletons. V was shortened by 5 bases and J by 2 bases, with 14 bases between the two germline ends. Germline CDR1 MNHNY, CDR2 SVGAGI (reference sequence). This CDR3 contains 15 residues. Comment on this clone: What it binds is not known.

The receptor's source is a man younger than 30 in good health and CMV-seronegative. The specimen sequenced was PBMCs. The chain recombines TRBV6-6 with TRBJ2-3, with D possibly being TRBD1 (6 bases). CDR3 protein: CASSPNRVPTDTQYF. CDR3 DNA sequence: TGTGCCAGCAGTCCTAACAGGGTTCCCACAGATACGCAGTATTTT.